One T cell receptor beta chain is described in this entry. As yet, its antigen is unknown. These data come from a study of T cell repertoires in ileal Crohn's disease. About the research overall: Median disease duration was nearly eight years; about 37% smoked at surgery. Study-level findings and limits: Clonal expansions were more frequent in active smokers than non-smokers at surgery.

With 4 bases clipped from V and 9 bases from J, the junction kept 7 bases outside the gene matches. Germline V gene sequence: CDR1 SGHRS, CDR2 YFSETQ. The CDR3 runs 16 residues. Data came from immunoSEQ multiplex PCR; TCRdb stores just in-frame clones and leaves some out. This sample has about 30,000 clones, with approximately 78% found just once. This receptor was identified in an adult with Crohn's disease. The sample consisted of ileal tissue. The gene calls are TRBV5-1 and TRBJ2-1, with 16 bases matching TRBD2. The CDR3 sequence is CASSGTSGGAGGEQFF. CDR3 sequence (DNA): TGCGCCAGCAGCGGGACTAGCGGGGGGGCCGGCGGTGAGCAGTTCTTC.